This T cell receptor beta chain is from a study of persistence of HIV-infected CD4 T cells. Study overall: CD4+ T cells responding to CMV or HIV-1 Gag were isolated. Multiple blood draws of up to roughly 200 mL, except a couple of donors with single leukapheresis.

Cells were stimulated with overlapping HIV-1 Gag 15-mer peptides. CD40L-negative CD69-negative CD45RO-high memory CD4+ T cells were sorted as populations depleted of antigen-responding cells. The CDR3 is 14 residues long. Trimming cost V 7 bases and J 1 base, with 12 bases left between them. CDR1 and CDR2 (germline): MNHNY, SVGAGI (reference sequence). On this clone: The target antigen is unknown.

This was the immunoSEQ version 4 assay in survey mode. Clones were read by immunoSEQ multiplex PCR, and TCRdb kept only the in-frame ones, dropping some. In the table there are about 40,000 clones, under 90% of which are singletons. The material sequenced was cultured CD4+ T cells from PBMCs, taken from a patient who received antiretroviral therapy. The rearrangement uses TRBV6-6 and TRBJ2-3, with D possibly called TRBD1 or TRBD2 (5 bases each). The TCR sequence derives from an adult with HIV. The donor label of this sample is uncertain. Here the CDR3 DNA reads TGTGCCAGCATTTCCGGGACGGGCACAGATACGCAGTATTTT. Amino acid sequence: CASISGTGTDTQYF.